A single sample is the source of the 29 T cell receptor beta chains below, sequenced in a study of T cell changes during pregnancy in multiple sclerosis. Sequencing was performed with immunoSEQ multiplex PCR; in TCRdb, only in-frame clones are kept and a portion is missing. The sample contains fewer than 40,000 clones, about nine tenths of which appear only once. The input for sequencing was CD4+ T cells from peripheral blood mononuclear cells, taken in the first trimester of pregnancy. The receptors shown here come from a female donor in good health, enrolled as a control in a pregnancy study.

The V and J genes are TRBV7-3 and TRBJ2-3; TRBD2 matches 10 bases. CDR3 length: 17 amino acids. Germline CDR1 and CDR2: SGHTA and FQGTGA. Trimming removed 2 bases from V and 4 bases from J; junction bases left unmatched: 9. The CDR3 loop is CASSLGGLAGVPDTQYF. In nucleotides, the CDR3 is TGTGCCAGCAGCTTAGGGGGCCTAGCGGGGGTCCCAGATACGCAGTATTTT. Variable domain in full (rest from reference TRBV7-3 and TRBJ2-3): GAGVSQTPSNKVTEKGKYVELRCDPISGHTALYWYRQSLGQGPEFLIYFQGTGAADDSGLPNDRFFAVRPEGSVSTLKIQRTERGDSAVYLCASSLGGLAGVPDTQYFGPGTRLTVL.

The rearrangement links TRBV19 to TRBJ1-2; no clear D. This CDR3 has 14 amino acids. The V gene's germline CDR1 is LNHDA and CDR2 SQIVND (reference sequence). V was shortened by 8 bases and J by 0 bases, with 13 bases between the two germline ends. CDR3 amino acids: CASLEGGPNYGYTF. The CDR3 nucleotides are TGTGCCAGTCTAGAGGGAGGGCCTAACTATGGCTACACCTTC.

The chain joins TRBV30 to TRBJ2-6, with a weak D call TRBD2 (5 bases). This CDR3 is built from 14 residues. Trimming removed 2 bases at V and 1 base at J, with 6 bases between. The germline CDR1 and CDR2 sequences are GTSNPN and SVGIG (reference sequence). CDR3 sequence reads: CAWSRGSGANVLTF. CDR3 nucleotide sequence: TGTGCCTGGAGTCGAGGGTCTGGGGCCAACGTCCTGACTTTC. Full variable domain (outside the CDR3, taken from reference TRBV30 and TRBJ2-6): SQTIHQWPATLVQPVGSPLSLECTVEGTSNPNLYWYRQAAGRGLQLLFYSVGIGQISSEVPQNLSASRPQDRQFILSSKKLLLSDSGFYLCAWSRGSGANVLTFGAGSRLTVL.

The chain employs TRBV5-1 and TRBJ2-7; 9 bases agree with TRBD1. The CDR3 runs 18 residues. The junction had 14 bases not matched to a gene; V was cut back by 0 bases and J by 4 bases. Germline V gene sequence: CDR1 SGHRS, CDR2 YFSETQ. CDR3 nucleotides: TGCGCCAGCAGCTTGGGCCCCTCGGACAGGGGACTACTATACGAGCAGTACTTC. Its translation is CASSLGPSDRGLLYEQYF.

As concerns this clone: This CDR3 is also generated by other DNA sequences in the sample. This sequence joins TRBV5-1 and TRBJ1-1; D perhaps matches TRBD1 (6 bases). Germline CDR1 reads SGHRS; CDR2 reads YFSETQ. V was shortened by 4 bases and J by 0 bases, with 16 bases between the two germline ends. The CDR3 contains 16 residues. CDR3 region: CASSTTGGTMNTEAFF. The CDR3 DNA sequence: TGCGCCAGCAGCACGACGGGGGGCACCATGAACACTGAAGCTTTCTTT.

The rearrangement joins TRBV10-3 to TRBJ2-3; tentatively, D is TRBD2 (5 bases). CDR1 is ENHRY and CDR2 is SYGVKD in the germline V gene. V was pared by 3 bases and J by 3 bases, with 13 bases between. CDR3 size: 15 residues. The CDR3 coding sequence is TGTGCCATCAGTGATCCCGGGATTGGAACAGATACGCAGTATTTT. This sequence encodes CAISDPGIGTDTQYF.

The rearrangement links TRBV2 to TRBJ2-7, with 7 bases identical to TRBD1. Germline values: CDR1 SNHLY, CDR2 FYNNEI. CDR3 length: 14 residues. Trimming removed 7 bases from V and 0 bases from J; junction bases left unmatched: 6. The DNA for the CDR3 is TGTGCCAGCATGGGACAGCTAGGCTCCTACGAGCAGTACTTC. It translates to CASMGQLGSYEQYF.

Only one count was recorded for this clone. This rearrangement joins TRBV6-5 to TRBJ2-7, with 9 bases aligning to TRBD1. Germline V gene data show CDR1 as MNHEY and CDR2 as SVGAGI. The V gene end was trimmed by 8 bases and the J gene end by 5 bases; junction bases not matched to a gene: 1. The CDR3 extends over 11 amino acids. The CDR3 loop reads CASGDRDEQYF. The CDR3 coding sequence is TGTGCCAGCGGGGACAGGGACGAGCAGTACTTC.

This clone was detected only a few times. This chain connects TRBV7-2 to TRBJ2-1; D is possibly TRBD2 (7 bases). Germline-derived CDR1 and CDR2 are SGHTA and FQGNSA. The CDR3 runs to 16 residues. V gave up 2 bases and J gave up 3 bases, with 14 bases separating them. The CDR3 reads CASSLRGGGLYNEQFF. CDR3 DNA: TGTGCCAGCAGCTTACGCGGCGGGGGCCTCTACAATGAGCAGTTCTTC.

For the CDR3, the DNA is TGTGCCTGGAGATTTACAGGAGTAAACACCATATATTTT. Its protein is CAWRFTGVNTIYF. The gene calls are TRBV30 and TRBJ1-3; D is perhaps TRBD1 (5 bases). Germline V gene lookup returns CDR1 GTSNPN and CDR2 SVGIG (reference sequence). V lost 3 bases to trimming and J lost 6 bases, with 12 bases between them. This CDR3 region has 13 residues.

The rearrangement uses TRBV14 and TRBJ1-3; 9 positions match TRBD1. This CDR3 region has 14 residues. The germline CDR1 and CDR2 sequences are SGHDN and FVKESK. The trim removed 6 bases at V and 4 bases at J, leaving 4 bases unmatched. The CDR3 sequence: CASRGQGTGNTIYF. For the CDR3, the DNA is TGTGCCAGCAGGGGACAGGGAACAGGAAACACCATATATTTT.

The rearrangement links TRBV5-4 to TRBJ2-7; D is perhaps TRBD2 (7 bases). CDR1 is SGHNT, CDR2 YYREEE, per germline (reference sequence). The CDR3 consists of 15 residues. V was trimmed by 0 bases and J by 2 bases, leaving 12 bases between them. The CDR3 region has the DNA TGTGCCAGCAGCTTGGCGGGGGGCAGGGCCTACGAGCAGTACTTC. As protein: CASSLAGGRAYEQYF.

The genes are TRBV4-1 and TRBJ1-5; D remains unclear. The germline V and J ends were trimmed by 2 bases and 0 bases, with 17 bases remaining between them. Germline V lookup: CDR1 MGHRA, CDR2 YSYEKL. CDR3 length: 18 amino acids. CDR3 bases: TGCGCCAGCAGCCAAACCATAACAGATACTTATAGCAATCAGCCCCAGCATTTT. This translates into CASSQTITDTYSNQPQHF.

The rearrangement links TRBV6-1 to TRBJ1-1; TRBD1 agrees at 9 bases. Germline lookup yields CDR1 MNHNS and CDR2 SASEGT. CDR3 length equals 14 residues. V dropped 7 bases and J dropped 4; count of bases not matched to a gene: 7. The CDR3 coding sequence is TGTGCCAGCACTGGGACAGGGTCTGGCACTGAAGCTTTCTTT. Amino acids: CASTGTGSGTEAFF.

For the CDR3, the DNA is TGTGCCAGCAGCTTGGGGGGGGAGGAATTGAACACTGAAGCTTTCTTT. This encodes CASSLGGEELNTEAFF. The chain is built from TRBV5-4 and TRBJ1-1, with D tentatively TRBD1 (5 bases). V shed 0 bases and J shed 0 bases, with 12 bases lying between them. The CDR3 loop spans 16 amino acids. Germline V CDR1 and CDR2: SGHNT, YYREEE (reference sequence).

The rearrangement joins TRBV1 to TRBJ2-7; no DNA check was done on the table's D call, TRBD2. TRBV1 is assigned pseudogene status. The CDR3 spans 15 residues. The CDR3 coding sequence is TGCACCAGCAGCCGTAGCGGGGGGGGTGTCGGGGAGCAGTACTTC. Translation: CTSSRSGGGVGEQYF.

The gene calls are TRBV19 and TRBJ1-2; TRBD1 is a possible D gene (6 bases). The CDR3 is 14 residues long. V lost 4 bases and J lost 2, with 11 bases in between. The V gene's germline CDR1 is LNHDA and CDR2 SQIVND (reference sequence). The chain's CDR3 is CASSTRGLNYGYTF. CDR3 sequence (DNA): TGTGCCAGTAGTACAAGGGGGTTGAACTATGGCTACACCTTC.

This clone was detected once. The chain is built from TRBV2 and TRBJ2-4; a weak D match, TRBD1 (6 bases). The germline CDR1 and CDR2 sequences are SNHLY and FYNNEI. V lost 6 bases and J 0 bases, leaving 12 bases between the germline ends. The CDR3 consists of 15 residues. The CDR3 DNA is TGTGCCAGCAGCGTGGGGGCTCTAGCCAAAAACATTCAGTACTTC. This gives the protein CASSVGALAKNIQYF.

The rearrangement uses TRBV7-2 and TRBJ1-2; tentative D call: TRBD1 (5 bases). Germline V lookup: CDR1 SGHTA, CDR2 FQGNSA. V was trimmed by 5 bases and J by 4 bases, leaving 8 bases between them. This CDR3 is built from 12 residues. CDR3 DNA sequence: TGTGCCAGCAGCCGACAGTCCTATGGCTACACCTTC. Its protein product is CASSRQSYGYTF. Full variable domain (remainder filled in from reference TRBV7-2 and TRBJ1-2): GAGVSQSPSNKVTEKGKDVELRCDPISGHTALYWYRQSLGQGLEFLIYFQGNSAPDKSGLPSDRFSAERTGGSVSTLTIQRTQQEDSAVYLCASSRQSYGYTFGSGTRLTVV.

This clone was seen a handful of times. V gene TRBV18 combines with J gene TRBJ1-1; D gene unclear. Germline V CDR1 and CDR2: KGHSH, LQKENI. V was shortened by 3 bases and J by 0 bases, with 11 bases between the two germline ends. The CDR3 sequence is 15 residues long. The CDR3 region has the DNA TGTGCCAGCTCACCCCGGGGAGGGATGAACACTGAAGCTTTCTTT. It specifies CASSPRGGMNTEAFF.

The genes are TRBV7-2 and TRBJ2-3, with 8 bases matching TRBD2. This CDR3 spans 15 amino acids. J gave up 2 bases and V 4 bases, and 5 bases lay outside the gene matches. Looked up from germline, CDR1 is SGHTA and CDR2 is FQGNSA. The CDR3 nucleotides are TGTGCCAGCAGCTCGCGAGCGGGGGACACAGATACGCAGTATTTT. Translated, it gives CASSSRAGDTDTQYF.

This chain links TRBV7-3 with TRBJ2-1, with TRBD2 as a possible D gene (5 bases). The CDR3 spans 17 residues. The ends were cut back, 5 bases at V and 0 bases at J, with 17 bases in the middle. Germline CDR1 is SGHTA and CDR2 is FQGTGA. CDR3 in DNA: TGTGCCAGCAGCGCCTCGGGGTATTCAGGCTCCTACAATGAGCAGTTCTTC. It translates to CASSASGYSGSYNEQFF.

The J gene is TRBJ2-3, the V gene TRBV2; 9 bases agree with TRBD2. V lost 6 bases to trimming and J lost 1 base; unmatched junction nucleotides: 5. CDR3 size: 15 residues. Germline CDR1 and CDR2: SNHLY and FYNNEI. The CDR3: CASRRGLARTDTQYF. CDR3 sequence (DNA): TGTGCCAGCAGGCGGGGACTAGCCCGCACAGATACGCAGTATTTT.

The table lists this clone with a count of one. The chain employs TRBV4-2 and TRBJ1-6, with D possibly matching TRBD1 (5 bases). Deletions cut 0 bases from V and 1 base from J, with 13 bases between. The CDR3 has 18 amino acids. In germline, CDR1 is LGHNA, CDR2 YNFKEQ. The CDR3 sequence: CASSQEGQGPSYNSPLHF. CDR3 sequence (DNA): TGTGCCAGCAGCCAAGAGGGTCAGGGCCCTTCCTATAATTCACCCCTCCACTTT.

V is TRBV4-1 and J is TRBJ1-3; 7 positions match TRBD1. The J segment lost 7 bases and the V segment lost 0 bases, leaving 18 bases of the junction unmatched. The germline V gene has CDR1 MGHRA and CDR2 YSYEKL. The CDR3 covers 19 residues. CDR3 protein: CASSQDLTRQGADRNTIYF. The CDR3 coding sequence is TGCGCCAGCAGCCAAGATCTGACCCGACAGGGAGCTGACAGGAACACCATATATTTT.

The rearrangement uses TRBV27 and TRBJ1-2; D is unclear. This CDR3 is 13 amino acids long. Germline assignment: CDR1 MNHEY and CDR2 SMNVEV (reference sequence). V was pared by 7 bases and J by 5 bases, with 14 bases between. CDR3 amino acids: CASIRFSGYGYTF. In DNA form, the CDR3 reads TGTGCCAGCATACGTTTCAGCGGGTATGGCTACACCTTC.

The V call is TRBV5-3, the J call TRBJ2-7, with 7 bases that match TRBD1. TRBV5-3 is recorded as an ORF, its role being uncertain. There are 14 residues in the CDR3. V shed 5 bases and J 0 bases; nucleotides not matched to a gene: 5. The CDR3 DNA reads TGTGCCAGAAGTGGACGGGACAGCTCCTACGAGCAGTACTTC. Translated: CARSGRDSSYEQYF.

This clone was seen just once. The chain joins TRBV19 to TRBJ2-6; D unclear. CDR3 length: 17 amino acids. Trimming took off 0 bases at V and 2 bases at J, with 11 bases between the two ends. Germline lookup yields CDR1 LNHDA and CDR2 SQIVND (reference sequence). The CDR3, as DNA: TGTGCCAGTAGTATAGAATTAGTACAGACTGGGGCCAACGTCCTGACTTTC. The encoded protein is CASSIELVQTGANVLTF. Based on the CDR3 plus reference TRBV19 and TRBJ2-6, the full variable domain is DGGITQSPKYLFRKEGQNVTLSCEQNLNHDAMYWYRQDPGQGLRLIYYSQIVNDFQKGDIAEGYSVSREKKESFPLTVTSAQKNPTAFYLCASSIELVQTGANVLTFGAGSRLTVL.

This chain connects TRBV19 to TRBJ2-7; tentative D call: TRBD1 (5 bases). CDR3 length: 13 residues. Germline assignment: CDR1 LNHDA and CDR2 SQIVND (reference sequence). Trimming took off 4 bases at V and 1 base at J, with 8 bases between the two ends. The CDR3 loop is CASSKGVSYEQYF. DNA for the CDR3: TGTGCCAGTAGTAAAGGGGTTTCCTACGAGCAGTACTTC. Drawing the rest from reference TRBV19 and TRBJ2-7, the complete variable domain is DGGITQSPKYLFRKEGQNVTLSCEQNLNHDAMYWYRQDPGQGLRLIYYSQIVNDFQKGDIAEGYSVSREKKESFPLTVTSAQKNPTAFYLCASSKGVSYEQYFGPGTRLTVT.